A selection of T cell receptor beta chains follows, all from one sample in a study of cytomegalovirus exposure and HLA in healthy donors. Data came from immunoSEQ multiplex PCR; TCRdb stores just in-frame clones and leaves some out. The sample lists about 140,000 clones; 80% to 90% were seen once. Sequenced material: PBMCs. Receptors originate from a woman aged 18 to 35 in good health and CMV-seropositive. Both conserved end residues are part of each CDR3. D genes are given only for firm matches. Not all rows give a size; the values are once, few, many and, for expanded clones, a class.

d_gene,v_gene,abundance,j_gene,CDR3aa,CDR3nt
TRBD1,TRBV9,-,TRBJ2-2,CASSVSGGANTGELFF,TGTGCCAGCAGCGTTTCAGGGGGCGCGAACACCGGGGAGCTGTTTTTT
TRBD1,TRBV9,-,TRBJ1-2,CASSGQGATENYGYTF,TGTGCCAGCAGCGGACAGGGGGCTACCGAGAACTATGGCTACACCTTC
-,TRBV27,-,TRBJ1-4,CASSARFREKLFF,TGTGCCAGCTCCGCCAGGTTTCGTGAAAAACTGTTTTTT
TRBD1,TRBV5-4,-,TRBJ1-3,CASSPTGGAGNTIYF,TGTGCCAGCAGCCCTACAGGGGGCGCCGGAAACACCATATATTTT
-,TRBV5-6,-,TRBJ2-3,CASSLEQGTDTQYF,TGTGCCAGCAGCTTGGAACAGGGCACAGATACGCAGTATTTT
TRBD1,TRBV14,-,TRBJ1-6,CASSPKGQGARSPLHF,TGTGCCAGCAGCCCGAAAGGTCAGGGGGCACGGTCACCCCTCCACTTT
TRBD1,TRBV4-3,-,TRBJ2-7,CASSQQTGSVPPYEQYF,TGCGCCAGCAGCCAACAGACAGGGTCAGTCCCTCCCTACGAGCAGTACTTC
-,TRBV7-9,-,TRBJ2-1,CASSLGGTSNEQFF,TGTGCCAGCAGCTTAGGCGGGACCAGCAATGAGCAGTTCTTC
TRBD2,TRBV9,many,TRBJ2-3,CASSGGTSGLTDTQYF,TGTGCCAGCAGCGGGGGGACTAGCGGGCTCACAGATACGCAGTATTTT
TRBD1,TRBV9,-,TRBJ2-7,CASSSGQGAYEQYF,TGTGCCAGCAGCTCAGGACAGGGGGCTTACGAGCAGTACTTC
TRBD2,TRBV19,-,TRBJ2-1,CASSKGLAGNEQFF,TGTGCCAGTAGTAAGGGGCTAGCGGGAAATGAGCAGTTCTTC
-,TRBV5-4,-,TRBJ2-5,CASSADHGGETQYF,TGTGCCAGCAGTGCGGATCACGGTGGGGAGACCCAGTACTTC
-,TRBV25-1,few,TRBJ1-4,CASSESGKLFF,TGTGCCAGCAGTGAATCGGGAAAACTGTTTTTT
-,TRBV7-3,-,TRBJ2-3,CASSFFGGLARPSTDTQYF,TGTGCCAGCAGCTTCTTCGGCGGGCTAGCGAGACCTAGCACAGATACGCAGTATTTT
-,TRBV10-3,-,TRBJ1-1,CAISESRDNWMNTEAFF,TGTGCCATCAGTGAGTCGAGGGACAACTGGATGAACACTGAAGCTTTCTTT
-,TRBV7-7,-,TRBJ2-7,CASSFGGWRAVSYEQYF,TGTGCTAGCAGCTTCGGAGGGTGGAGGGCGGTCTCCTACGAGCAGTACTTC